This T cell receptor (beta chain) was found in a study of CD8 T cells in ankylosing spondylitis. Study-wide results and caveats: Blood from ankylosing spondylitis patients appeared to carry a characteristic roughly 8-variant TCR beta motif. The authors reported significant enrichment of disease-linked clones in matched ankylosing spondylitis synovial fluid. Prior work had noted some motif variants in reactive arthritis blood and synovial fluid. Disease-associated clonotypes exhibited CD8+ identity and were relatively infrequent in peripheral blood.

This clonotype has only a few counts. Its antigen is unknown. For TCR beta, libraries came from quantitative 5'-RACE with molecular barcodes. MiXCR, run by TCRdb on the 5' RACE reads, gives a single entry per CDR3 protein. In the table there are about 800,000 distinct CDR3 sequences, about 12% of which are singletons. The receptor's source is a male donor with ankylosing spondylitis. The sequencing sample was made of blood, either unsorted or a sorted T cell fraction (not recorded which).

The CDR3 loop reads CAISRGGYEQYF. CDR3 coding DNA: TGTGCCATCAGTAGAGGGGGGTACGAGCAGTACTTC. This chain joins TRBV10-3 and TRBJ2-7; D possibly matches TRBD1 or TRBD2 (6 bases each). Germline-derived CDR1 and CDR2 are ENHRY and SYGVKD. The V end was cut by 5 bases, the J end by 4 bases, with 9 bases between. This CDR3 is 12 amino acids long.